The present entry profiles one T cell receptor (beta chain) with its context. The sample comes from a study of blood T cell repertoires in COVID-19. Study-wide background: Sites across the United States, Italy and Spain contributed samples from acute and convalescent COVID-19.

This CDR3 has 14 amino acids. V was clipped by 6 bases and J by 1 base, with 10 bases between them. CDR1 and CDR2 from the germline V gene are MNHEY and SVGAGI. Libraries were prepared by immunoSEQ multiplex PCR; TCRdb keeps only in-frame clonotypes and omits some of them. The repertoire holds under 50,000 clones, with about nine tenths as singletons. This clonotype was sampled from a man aged 65-85 years with active COVID-19. This chain uses TRBV6-5 with TRBJ1-5; D perhaps matches TRBD1 (6 bases). Sequencing was done on a sample of peripheral blood. Here the CDR3 reads CASRPGQSNQPQHF. CDR3 coding DNA: TGTGCCAGCAGGCCCGGACAGAGCAATCAGCCCCAGCATTTT.